A single count supports the clone carrying this T cell receptor beta chain. Its antigen is as yet unknown. The PCR contained 60 Vbeta and 13 Jbeta primers. Sequencing used immunoSEQ multiplex PCR; TCRdb keeps in-frame clones, though not all of them. The data hold around 120,000 clones, with roughly four fifths observed a single time. The data are from a study of cytomegalovirus exposure and HLA in healthy donors. For the study at large: Previous work identified roughly 120 million unique TCR beta sequences from about 179 million T cells. Broader study findings: Under in vitro conditions, a few CMV-associated chains were confirmed as specific for CMV antigens. Sequencing artifact likely explains a cluster of highly shared sequence variants. For TCR beta chains, V- and J-gene trimming was later linked to a missense DCLRE1C variant.

The junction had 14 bases not matched to a gene; V was cut back by 4 bases and J by 2 bases. The CDR3 is 17 amino acids. Germline CDR1 and CDR2: SGHAT and FQNNGV. Input material: PBMCs. The sequence came from a male donor in good health and CMV-seropositive. The V gene is TRBV11-2, the J gene TRBJ2-7; 7 positions agree with TRBD2. CDR3 in DNA: TGTGCCAGCAGCTATCGCCCCGCGGTGGCGGGAGCCTACGAGCAGTACTTC. The encoded protein is CASSYRPAVAGAYEQYF.